This passage covers 23 T cell receptor beta chains from one sample sequenced in a study of cytomegalovirus exposure and HLA in healthy donors. PCR employed 60 Vbeta and 13 Jbeta primers. TCRdb keeps only in-frame clones here, not all; method: immunoSEQ multiplex PCR. The table records fewer than 200,000 clones, about 70% of them present only once. The sequenced material came from PBMCs. The source is a young woman in good health and CMV-seropositive.

Here the CDR3 DNA reads TGTGCCAGCAGCCAAGGTGTCACTTCCTACAATGAGCAGTTCTTC. This encodes CASSQGVTSYNEQFF. V usage is TRBV4-2 and J usage is TRBJ2-1; D unclear. The CDR3 totals 15 residues. Germline V gene data show CDR1 as LGHNA and CDR2 as YNFKEQ. The V end was cut by 1 base, the J end by 1 base, with 8 bases between.

This clone was detected a few times. One junction end disagrees with the germline gene, perhaps due to a read error. V gene TRBV4-1 combines with J gene TRBJ1-2; D unresolved. CDR1 MGHRA and CDR2 YSYEKL come from the germline V gene. This CDR3 has 16 residues. The CDR3 DNA follows: TGCGCCAGCAGCCAACCGTTTTCCGGGGTTAACTATGCCTACACCTTC. Its translation: CASSQPFSGVNYAYTF.

This clone was seen a handful of times. V gene TRBV5-4 combines with J gene TRBJ2-5; D is undetermined. CDR1 SGHNT and CDR2 YYREEE come from the germline V gene (reference sequence). The ends were cut back, 0 bases at V and 2 bases at J, with 5 bases in the middle. The CDR3 is 13 residues long. This CDR3 reads CASSLEQQETQYF. CDR3 in DNA: TGTGCCAGCAGCTTGGAACAGCAAGAGACCCAGTACTTC.

This chain connects TRBV5-1 to TRBJ2-1; TRBD2 matches at 14 bases. J was trimmed by 3 bases and V by 0 bases; bases with no gene match: 8. The CDR3 spans 19 residues. The germline V gene encodes CDR1 SGHRS and CDR2 YFSETQ. The CDR3 DNA is TGCGCCAGCAGCTTGGCCAGGACTAGCGGGAGGAGTCTCTACAATGAGCAGTTCTTC. Translation gives CASSLARTSGRSLYNEQFF.

The rearrangement links TRBV10-3 to TRBJ1-1, with 8 bases matching TRBD1. The V segment lost 3 bases and the J segment 4 bases; nucleotides outside the gene matches: 1. In germline, CDR1 is ENHRY, CDR2 SYGVKD. The CDR3 totals 13 residues. CDR3 sequence: CAISETGGTEAFF. The CDR3 DNA reads as TGTGCCATCAGTGAAACAGGGGGCACTGAAGCTTTCTTT.

This clone was seen a handful of times. The junction differs from germline at one of its ends, possibly a read error. J is TRBJ2-5 and V is TRBV7-7, with D possibly being TRBD1 (5 bases). This CDR3 comprises 14 residues. Germline CDR1 and CDR2: SSHAT and FNYEAQ (reference sequence). CDR3 protein: CASSPAGAQETQYF. The CDR3 DNA sequence: TGTGCTAGCAGCCCCGCTGGGGCCCAAGAGACCCAGTACTTC.

The V and J genes are TRBV7-9 and TRBJ1-1, with D hard to call. V lost 2 bases and J lost 1, with 8 bases in between. The CDR3 contains 14 residues. Per germline, CDR1 SEHNR and CDR2 FQNEAQ (reference sequence). CDR3 bases: TGTGCCAGCAGCTTAATTAGGAGGAACACTGAAGCTTTCTTT. It specifies CASSLIRRNTEAFF.

This chain connects TRBV27 to TRBJ2-3; 11 bases align to TRBD2. There are 13 residues in the CDR3. V lost 5 bases to trimming and J lost 8 bases; unmatched junction nucleotides: 3. CDR1 is MNHEY and CDR2 is SMNVEV in the germline V gene (reference sequence). The CDR3 DNA reads TGTGCCAGCAGTGCGACTAGCGGGACTACGCAGTATTTT. Protein: CASSATSGTTQYF.

J is TRBJ2-7 and V is TRBV28, with 7 bases lining up with TRBD2. The germline V gene has CDR1 MDHEN and CDR2 SYDVKM. V dropped 3 bases and J dropped 6; count of bases not matched to a gene: 11. This CDR3 is built from 15 residues. CDR3: CASSFRGTMRGEQYF. CDR3 sequence (DNA): TGTGCCAGCAGTTTTCGGGGGACTATGAGGGGCGAGCAGTACTTC.

The rearrangement joins TRBV6-5 to TRBJ2-7; D might be TRBD1 (6 bases). With 5 bases removed from V and 4 bases from J, the gap between germline ends came to 9 bases. The CDR3 runs 12 residues. Germline CDR1 reads MNHEY; CDR2 reads SVGAGI. The CDR3, as DNA: TGTGCCAGCAGTCGAACAGGGTACGAGCAGTACTTC. Translated: CASSRTGYEQYF.

The J gene is TRBJ1-1, the V gene TRBV5-6, with 8 bases that match TRBD1. In germline, CDR1 is SGHDT, CDR2 YYEEEE. J lost 4 bases, V lost 0 bases, and 2 bases had no gene match. CDR3 length: 14 amino acids. The CDR3 DNA is TGTGCCAGCAGCTTGGGACAGGGGACCACTGAAGCTTTCTTT. Amino acids: CASSLGQGTTEAFF.

The CDR3: CASSPQTGAGSVRTEAFF. CDR3 nucleotide sequence: TGTGCCAGCAGTCCCCAGACAGGGGCGGGATCAGTTCGGACTGAAGCTTTCTTT. The V call is TRBV28, the J call TRBJ1-1; 8 bases align to TRBD1. V shed 5 bases and J 5 bases; nucleotides not matched to a gene: 19. CDR1 is MDHEN, CDR2 SYDVKM, per germline. This CDR3 comprises 18 residues.

This chain uses TRBV7-6 with TRBJ1-6; 9 positions match TRBD1. V shed 1 base, J shed 7 bases, and the junction held 2 bases outside the gene matches. The CDR3 has 15 residues. CDR1 and CDR2 from the germline V gene are SGHVS and FNYEAQ. CDR3 sequence reads: CASSLGGQGNSPLHF. The CDR3 DNA is TGTGCCAGCAGCTTAGGCGGACAGGGGAATTCACCCCTCCACTTT. The entire variable domain, with the rest obtained from reference TRBV7-6 and TRBJ1-6, is as follows: GAGVSQSPRYKVTKRGQDVALRCDPISGHVSLYWYRQALGQGPEFLTYFNYEAQQDKSGLPNDRFSAERPEGSISTLTIQRTEQRDSAMYRCASSLGGQGNSPLHFGNGTRLTVT.

This clone was counted once. The chain is built from TRBV7-9 and TRBJ1-4; 10 bases map to TRBD1. The CDR3 is made up of 17 amino acids. CDR1 and CDR2 (germline): SEHNR, FQNEAQ (reference sequence). V shed 6 bases, J shed 3 bases, and the junction held 10 bases outside the gene matches. The CDR3 is CASSHTGTGDSNEKLFF. The CDR3 region has the DNA TGTGCCAGCAGTCATACCGGGACAGGGGACTCTAATGAAAAACTGTTTTTT.

The gene calls are TRBV30 and TRBJ1-1, with 9 bases that match TRBD1. CDR1 is GTSNPN, CDR2 SVGIG, per germline (reference sequence). V lost 3 bases and J lost 10; bases outside the gene matches: 12. CDR3 length: 14 amino acids. The CDR3 protein is CAWRKGTGREGAFF. CDR3 coding DNA: TGTGCCTGGAGGAAAGGGACAGGGAGGGAGGGAGCTTTCTTT.

CDR3 bases: TGCGCCAGCAGTGAGGTATATCAGCCCCAGCATTTT. Protein: CASSEVYQPQHF. The chain has TRBV10-2 and TRBJ1-5; D call uncertain. The germline gives CDR1 WSHSY, CDR2 SAAADI. This CDR3 region has 12 residues. The V gene lost 2 bases and the J gene lost 5 bases, with 4 bases spanning the gap.

This clone was counted once. The chain joins TRBV5-1 to TRBJ2-7; 8 bases match TRBD1. J lost 7 bases, V lost 4 bases, and 7 bases had no gene match. CDR1 and CDR2 (germline): SGHRS, YFSETQ. The CDR3 contains 13 residues. This CDR3 reads CASSLDRAFEQYF. DNA of the CDR3: TGCGCCAGCAGCCTGGACAGGGCTTTTGAGCAGTACTTC.

The chain links TRBV27 to TRBJ2-7, with D possibly being TRBD1 (6 bases). Looked up from germline, CDR1 is MNHEY and CDR2 is SMNVEV (reference sequence). V dropped 5 bases and J dropped 2 bases, with 10 bases sitting between them. This CDR3 contains 13 residues. CDR3 bases: TGTGCCAGCAGTCATGACAGGACCTACGAGCAGTACTTC. This gives the protein CASSHDRTYEQYF.

This rearrangement joins TRBV30 to TRBJ1-1; 10 bases are a match to TRBD1. V shed 0 bases, J shed 0 bases, and the junction held 4 bases outside the gene matches. This CDR3 is built from 16 residues. Germline loops: CDR1 GTSNPN, CDR2 SVGIG (reference sequence). This CDR3 reads CAWSVGTGVLNTEAFF. The CDR3 DNA reads TGTGCCTGGAGTGTGGGGACAGGGGTTTTGAACACTGAAGCTTTCTTT.

V and J are TRBV28 and TRBJ2-6, with 8 bases matching TRBD2. Germline CDR1 MDHEN, CDR2 SYDVKM. The CDR3 totals 17 residues. With 5 bases clipped from V and 0 bases from J, the junction kept 6 bases outside the gene matches. The CDR3 region has the DNA TGTGCCAGCAGTAACTTAGCGGGGAGCTCTGGGGCCAACGTCCTGACTTTC. Residues: CASSNLAGSSGANVLTF.

J is TRBJ2-4 and V is TRBV7-5; TRBD2, as called in the table, went unchecked against the DNA. TRBV7-5 is labeled a pseudogene. The CDR3 runs to 14 residues. The CDR3 DNA reads as TGTGCCAGAAGCCTAATAACCCTATGGGGGGACCAGTACTTC. Its translation: CARSLITLWGDQYF.

The chain uses TRBV14 and TRBJ1-2; 8 bases fit TRBD1. V shed 6 bases and J 8 bases; nucleotides not matched to a gene: 11. Germline lookup yields CDR1 SGHDN and CDR2 FVKESK. This CDR3 is 14 amino acids long. For the CDR3, the DNA is TGTGCCAGCAGTCGCCAAGACAGGGGCGGAGGCTACACCTTC. Translated, it gives CASSRQDRGGGYTF.

This clone has just one count. J is TRBJ1-5 and V is TRBV5-1; 8 bases match TRBD1. The germline gives CDR1 SGHRS, CDR2 YFSETQ. The CDR3 runs 14 residues. The ends lost 4 bases at V and 2 bases at J; junction bases unmatched: 2. The CDR3 sequence: CASSMTGGNQPQHF. CDR3 sequence (DNA): TGCGCCAGCAGCATGACAGGGGGCAATCAGCCCCAGCATTTT.